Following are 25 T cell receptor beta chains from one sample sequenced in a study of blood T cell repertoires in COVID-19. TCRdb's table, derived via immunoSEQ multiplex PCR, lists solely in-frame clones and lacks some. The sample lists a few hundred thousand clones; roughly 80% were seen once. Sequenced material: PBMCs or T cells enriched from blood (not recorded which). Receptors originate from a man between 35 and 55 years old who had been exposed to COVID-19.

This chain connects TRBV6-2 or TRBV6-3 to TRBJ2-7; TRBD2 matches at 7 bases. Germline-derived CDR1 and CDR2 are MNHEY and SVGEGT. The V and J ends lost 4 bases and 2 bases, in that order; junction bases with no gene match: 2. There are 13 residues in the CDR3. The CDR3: CASSWSGTYEQYF. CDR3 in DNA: TGTGCCAGCAGTTGGAGCGGGACCTACGAGCAGTACTTC.

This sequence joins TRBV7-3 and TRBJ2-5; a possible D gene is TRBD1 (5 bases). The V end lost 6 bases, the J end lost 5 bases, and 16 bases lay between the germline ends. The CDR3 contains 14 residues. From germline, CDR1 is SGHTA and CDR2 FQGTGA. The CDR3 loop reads CASSPDSLMETQYF. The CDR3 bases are TGTGCCAGCAGTCCCGACAGCCTCATGGAGACCCAGTACTTC. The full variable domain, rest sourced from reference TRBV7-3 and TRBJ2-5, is GAGVSQTPSNKVTEKGKYVELRCDPISGHTALYWYRQSLGQGPEFLIYFQGTGAADDSGLPNDRFFAVRPEGSVSTLKIQRTERGDSAVYLCASSPDSLMETQYFGPGTRLLVL.

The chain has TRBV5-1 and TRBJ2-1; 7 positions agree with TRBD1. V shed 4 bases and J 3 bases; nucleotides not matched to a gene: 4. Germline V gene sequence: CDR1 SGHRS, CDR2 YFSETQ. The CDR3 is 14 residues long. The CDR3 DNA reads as TGCGCCAGCAGCGCCCGGGACAGCTACAATGAGCAGTTCTTC. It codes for CASSARDSYNEQFF.

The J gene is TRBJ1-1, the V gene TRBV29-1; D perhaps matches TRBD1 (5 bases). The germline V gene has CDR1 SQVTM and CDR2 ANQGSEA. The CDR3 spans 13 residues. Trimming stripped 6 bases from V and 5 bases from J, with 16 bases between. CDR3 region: CSVGGGLGTEAFF. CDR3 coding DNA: TGCAGCGTGGGGGGTGGCCTGGGAACTGAAGCTTTCTTT. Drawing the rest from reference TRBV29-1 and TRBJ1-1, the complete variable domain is SAVISQKPSRDICQRGTSLTIQCQVDSQVTMMFWYRQQPGQSLTLIATANQGSEATYESGFVIDKFPISRPNLTFSTLTVSNMSPEDSSIYLCSVGGGLGTEAFFGQGTRLTVV.

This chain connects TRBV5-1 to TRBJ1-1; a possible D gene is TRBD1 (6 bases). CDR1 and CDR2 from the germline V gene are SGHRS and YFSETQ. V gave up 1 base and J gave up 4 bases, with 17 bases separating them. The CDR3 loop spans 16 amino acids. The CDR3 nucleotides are TGCGCCAGCAGCTTGTCACAGGGTACACGAGGCACTGAAGCTTTCTTT. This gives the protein CASSLSQGTRGTEAFF.

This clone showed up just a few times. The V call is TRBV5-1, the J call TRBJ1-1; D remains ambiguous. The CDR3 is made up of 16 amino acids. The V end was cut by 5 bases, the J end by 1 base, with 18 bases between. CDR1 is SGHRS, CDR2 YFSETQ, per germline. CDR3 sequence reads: CASRKSGEKPNTEAFF. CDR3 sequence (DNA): TGCGCCAGCAGAAAGAGTGGTGAGAAACCGAACACTGAAGCTTTCTTT.

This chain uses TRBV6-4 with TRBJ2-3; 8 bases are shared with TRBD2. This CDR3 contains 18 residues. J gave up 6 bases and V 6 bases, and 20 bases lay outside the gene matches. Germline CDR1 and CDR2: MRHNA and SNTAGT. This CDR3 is CASRRVRRGGTSGDTQYF. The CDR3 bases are TGTGCCAGCAGGAGAGTCCGGAGGGGCGGGACTAGTGGTGATACGCAGTATTTT.

This chain's CDR3 is CASRGRSNYGYTF. The CDR3 DNA follows: TGTGCCAGCCGGGGTCGGTCTAACTATGGCTACACCTTC. The chain is built from TRBV6-5 and TRBJ1-2; no clear D. Trimming stripped 8 bases from V and 0 bases from J, with 10 bases between. The CDR3 runs to 13 residues. Germline CDR1 and CDR2: MNHEY and SVGAGI.

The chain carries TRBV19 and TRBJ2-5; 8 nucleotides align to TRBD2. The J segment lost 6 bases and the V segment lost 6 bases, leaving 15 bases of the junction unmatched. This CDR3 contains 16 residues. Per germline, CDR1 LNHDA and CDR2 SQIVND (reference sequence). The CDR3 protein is CASSVLAELSVKTQYF. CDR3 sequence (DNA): TGTGCCAGTAGCGTACTAGCGGAACTCAGTGTTAAGACCCAGTACTTC.

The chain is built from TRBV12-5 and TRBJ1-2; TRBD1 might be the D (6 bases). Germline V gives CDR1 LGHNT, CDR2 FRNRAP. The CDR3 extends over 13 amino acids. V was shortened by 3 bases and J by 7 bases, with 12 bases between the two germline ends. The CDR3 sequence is CASGFAGALGYTF. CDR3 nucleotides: TGTGCTAGTGGTTTTGCGGGGGCGCTTGGCTACACCTTC.

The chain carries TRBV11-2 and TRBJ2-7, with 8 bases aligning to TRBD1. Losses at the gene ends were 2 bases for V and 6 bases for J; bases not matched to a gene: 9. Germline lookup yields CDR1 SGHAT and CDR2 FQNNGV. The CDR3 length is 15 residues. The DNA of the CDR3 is TGTGCCAGCAGCTTACTTAGGACAGGGTTCCGCGAGCAGTACTTC. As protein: CASSLLRTGFREQYF.

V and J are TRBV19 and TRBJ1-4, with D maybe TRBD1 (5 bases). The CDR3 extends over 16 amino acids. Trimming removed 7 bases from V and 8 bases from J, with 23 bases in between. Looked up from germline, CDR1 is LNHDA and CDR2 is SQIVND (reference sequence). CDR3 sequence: CASTPSRTGEWEKLFF. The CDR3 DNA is TGTGCCAGTACACCTTCCCGGACGGGGGAATGGGAAAAACTGTTTTTT.

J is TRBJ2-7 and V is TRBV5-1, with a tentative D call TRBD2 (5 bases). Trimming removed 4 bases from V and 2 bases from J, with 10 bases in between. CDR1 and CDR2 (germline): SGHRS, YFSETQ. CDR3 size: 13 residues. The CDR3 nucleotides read TGCGCCAGCAGCCTAGAGGGCCCCTACGAGCAGTACTTC. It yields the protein CASSLEGPYEQYF.

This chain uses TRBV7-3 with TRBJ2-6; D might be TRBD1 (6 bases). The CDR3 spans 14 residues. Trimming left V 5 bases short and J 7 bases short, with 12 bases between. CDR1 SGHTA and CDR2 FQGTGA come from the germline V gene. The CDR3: CASSPQQGANVLTF. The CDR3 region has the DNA TGTGCCAGCAGCCCTCAACAGGGCGCCAACGTCCTGACTTTC.

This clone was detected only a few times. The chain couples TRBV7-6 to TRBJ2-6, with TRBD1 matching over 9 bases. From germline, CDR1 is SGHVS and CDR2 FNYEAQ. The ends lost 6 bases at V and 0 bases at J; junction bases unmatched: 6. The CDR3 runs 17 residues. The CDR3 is CASSYNRGPSGANVLTF. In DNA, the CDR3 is TGTGCCAGCAGTTATAACAGGGGGCCCTCTGGGGCCAACGTCCTGACTTTC.

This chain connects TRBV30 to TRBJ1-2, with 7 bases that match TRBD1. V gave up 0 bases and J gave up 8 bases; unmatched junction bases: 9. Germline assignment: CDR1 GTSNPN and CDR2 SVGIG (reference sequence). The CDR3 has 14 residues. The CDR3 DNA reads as TGTGCCTGGAGTGTACCCTTAAGGGGGCACGGCTACACCTTC. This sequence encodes CAWSVPLRGHGYTF. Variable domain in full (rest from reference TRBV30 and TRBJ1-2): SQTIHQWPATLVQPVGSPLSLECTVEGTSNPNLYWYRQAAGRGLQLLFYSVGIGQISSEVPQNLSASRPQDRQFILSSKKLLLSDSGFYLCAWSVPLRGHGYTFGSGTRLTVV.

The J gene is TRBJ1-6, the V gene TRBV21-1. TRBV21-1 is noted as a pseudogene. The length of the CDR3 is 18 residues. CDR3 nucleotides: TGTGCCAGCAGCAAAGCCCAATGGGGGGGCGAGTGGAATTCACCCCTCCACTTT. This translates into CASSKAQWGGEWNSPLHF.

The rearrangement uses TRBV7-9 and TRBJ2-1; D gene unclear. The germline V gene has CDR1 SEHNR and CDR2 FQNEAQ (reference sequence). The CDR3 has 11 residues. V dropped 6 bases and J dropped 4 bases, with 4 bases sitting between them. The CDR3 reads CASRQYNEQFF. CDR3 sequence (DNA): TGTGCCAGCAGACAGTACAATGAGCAGTTCTTC. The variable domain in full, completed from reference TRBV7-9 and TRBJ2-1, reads DTGVSQNPRHKITKRGQNVTFRCDPISEHNRLYWYRQTLGQGPEFLTYFQNEAQLEKSRLLSDRFSAERPKGSFSTLEIQRTEQGDSAMYLCASRQYNEQFFGPGTRLTVL.

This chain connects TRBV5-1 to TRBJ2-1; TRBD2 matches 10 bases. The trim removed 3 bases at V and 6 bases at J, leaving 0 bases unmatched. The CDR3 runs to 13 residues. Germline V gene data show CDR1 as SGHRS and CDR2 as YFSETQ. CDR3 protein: CASSWTSGNEQFF. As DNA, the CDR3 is TGCGCCAGCAGCTGGACTAGCGGCAATGAGCAGTTCTTC.

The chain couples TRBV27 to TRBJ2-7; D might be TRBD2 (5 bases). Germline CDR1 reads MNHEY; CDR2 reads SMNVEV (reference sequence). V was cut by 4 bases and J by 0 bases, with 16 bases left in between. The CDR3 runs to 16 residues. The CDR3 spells CASSSTPGTASYEQYF. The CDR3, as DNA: TGTGCCAGCAGTTCCACGCCGGGAACAGCCTCCTACGAGCAGTACTTC.

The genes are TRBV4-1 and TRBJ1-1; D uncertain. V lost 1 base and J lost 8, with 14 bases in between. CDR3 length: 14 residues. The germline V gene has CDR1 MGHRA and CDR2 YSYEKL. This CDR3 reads CASSQASPGPEAFF. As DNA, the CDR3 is TGCGCCAGCAGCCAAGCGAGCCCCGGTCCCGAAGCTTTCTTT.

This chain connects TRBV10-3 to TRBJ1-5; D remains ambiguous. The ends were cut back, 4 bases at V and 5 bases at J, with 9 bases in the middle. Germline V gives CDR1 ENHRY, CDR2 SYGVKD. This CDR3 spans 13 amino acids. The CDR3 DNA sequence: TGTGCCATCAGTGTATATGTCGATCAGCCCCAGCATTTT. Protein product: CAISVYVDQPQHF.

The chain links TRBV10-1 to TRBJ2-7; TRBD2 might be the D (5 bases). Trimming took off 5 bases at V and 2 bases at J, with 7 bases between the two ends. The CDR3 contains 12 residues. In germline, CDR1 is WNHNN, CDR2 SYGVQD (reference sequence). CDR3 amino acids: CASSSGTYEQYF. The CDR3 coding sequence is TGCGCCAGCAGTAGCGGTACCTACGAGCAGTACTTC.

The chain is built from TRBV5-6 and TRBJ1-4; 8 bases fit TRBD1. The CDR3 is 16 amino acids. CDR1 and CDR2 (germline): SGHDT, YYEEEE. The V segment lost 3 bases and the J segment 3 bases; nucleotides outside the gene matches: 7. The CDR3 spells CASSSIQGAANEKLFF. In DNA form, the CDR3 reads TGTGCCAGCAGCTCAATCCAGGGGGCGGCTAATGAAAAACTGTTTTTT.

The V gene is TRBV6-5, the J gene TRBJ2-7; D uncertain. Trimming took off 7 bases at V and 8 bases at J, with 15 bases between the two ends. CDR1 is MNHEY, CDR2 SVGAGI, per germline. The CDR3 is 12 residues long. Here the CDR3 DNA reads TGTGCCAGCACTATACAGAGTAACAAGCAGTACTTC. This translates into CASTIQSNKQYF.